This TCR beta chain was found in a study of blood T cells in healthy people across ages. For every donor, a draw yielded roughly 10 milliliters of peripheral blood. Whenever a sample was processed, at least 6.5 million PBMCs were isolated. Study results and limitations: Samples with more naive T cells showed higher observed beta diversity. It was not possible, with unsorted PBMCs, to conclusively compare naive and antigen-experienced cells.

In germline, CDR1 is LGHDT, CDR2 YNNKEL (reference sequence). V gave up 0 bases and J gave up 1 base, with 6 bases separating them. This CDR3 has 14 amino acids. A J-beta primer mix and a sample-barcoded 5' primer were used in a second PCR of about 7 to 12 cycles. TCRdb ran MiXCR on the 5' RACE reads and lists one entry per CDR3 protein. The sample comprises 1,500,000 or so distinct CDR3 sequences, 35% to 45% of which are singletons, and about 4.1% rests with the top ten. Comments on this clonotype: Its antigen is still unknown.

The V gene is TRBV3-1, the J gene TRBJ2-5; D is uncertain. The sequence was collected from a woman between 18 and 29 years old in good health. Sequenced material: blood. The CDR3 DNA sequence: TGTGCCAGCAGCCAAGATTTTGCCCAAGAGACCCAGTACTTC. Amino acid sequence: CASSQDFAQETQYF.